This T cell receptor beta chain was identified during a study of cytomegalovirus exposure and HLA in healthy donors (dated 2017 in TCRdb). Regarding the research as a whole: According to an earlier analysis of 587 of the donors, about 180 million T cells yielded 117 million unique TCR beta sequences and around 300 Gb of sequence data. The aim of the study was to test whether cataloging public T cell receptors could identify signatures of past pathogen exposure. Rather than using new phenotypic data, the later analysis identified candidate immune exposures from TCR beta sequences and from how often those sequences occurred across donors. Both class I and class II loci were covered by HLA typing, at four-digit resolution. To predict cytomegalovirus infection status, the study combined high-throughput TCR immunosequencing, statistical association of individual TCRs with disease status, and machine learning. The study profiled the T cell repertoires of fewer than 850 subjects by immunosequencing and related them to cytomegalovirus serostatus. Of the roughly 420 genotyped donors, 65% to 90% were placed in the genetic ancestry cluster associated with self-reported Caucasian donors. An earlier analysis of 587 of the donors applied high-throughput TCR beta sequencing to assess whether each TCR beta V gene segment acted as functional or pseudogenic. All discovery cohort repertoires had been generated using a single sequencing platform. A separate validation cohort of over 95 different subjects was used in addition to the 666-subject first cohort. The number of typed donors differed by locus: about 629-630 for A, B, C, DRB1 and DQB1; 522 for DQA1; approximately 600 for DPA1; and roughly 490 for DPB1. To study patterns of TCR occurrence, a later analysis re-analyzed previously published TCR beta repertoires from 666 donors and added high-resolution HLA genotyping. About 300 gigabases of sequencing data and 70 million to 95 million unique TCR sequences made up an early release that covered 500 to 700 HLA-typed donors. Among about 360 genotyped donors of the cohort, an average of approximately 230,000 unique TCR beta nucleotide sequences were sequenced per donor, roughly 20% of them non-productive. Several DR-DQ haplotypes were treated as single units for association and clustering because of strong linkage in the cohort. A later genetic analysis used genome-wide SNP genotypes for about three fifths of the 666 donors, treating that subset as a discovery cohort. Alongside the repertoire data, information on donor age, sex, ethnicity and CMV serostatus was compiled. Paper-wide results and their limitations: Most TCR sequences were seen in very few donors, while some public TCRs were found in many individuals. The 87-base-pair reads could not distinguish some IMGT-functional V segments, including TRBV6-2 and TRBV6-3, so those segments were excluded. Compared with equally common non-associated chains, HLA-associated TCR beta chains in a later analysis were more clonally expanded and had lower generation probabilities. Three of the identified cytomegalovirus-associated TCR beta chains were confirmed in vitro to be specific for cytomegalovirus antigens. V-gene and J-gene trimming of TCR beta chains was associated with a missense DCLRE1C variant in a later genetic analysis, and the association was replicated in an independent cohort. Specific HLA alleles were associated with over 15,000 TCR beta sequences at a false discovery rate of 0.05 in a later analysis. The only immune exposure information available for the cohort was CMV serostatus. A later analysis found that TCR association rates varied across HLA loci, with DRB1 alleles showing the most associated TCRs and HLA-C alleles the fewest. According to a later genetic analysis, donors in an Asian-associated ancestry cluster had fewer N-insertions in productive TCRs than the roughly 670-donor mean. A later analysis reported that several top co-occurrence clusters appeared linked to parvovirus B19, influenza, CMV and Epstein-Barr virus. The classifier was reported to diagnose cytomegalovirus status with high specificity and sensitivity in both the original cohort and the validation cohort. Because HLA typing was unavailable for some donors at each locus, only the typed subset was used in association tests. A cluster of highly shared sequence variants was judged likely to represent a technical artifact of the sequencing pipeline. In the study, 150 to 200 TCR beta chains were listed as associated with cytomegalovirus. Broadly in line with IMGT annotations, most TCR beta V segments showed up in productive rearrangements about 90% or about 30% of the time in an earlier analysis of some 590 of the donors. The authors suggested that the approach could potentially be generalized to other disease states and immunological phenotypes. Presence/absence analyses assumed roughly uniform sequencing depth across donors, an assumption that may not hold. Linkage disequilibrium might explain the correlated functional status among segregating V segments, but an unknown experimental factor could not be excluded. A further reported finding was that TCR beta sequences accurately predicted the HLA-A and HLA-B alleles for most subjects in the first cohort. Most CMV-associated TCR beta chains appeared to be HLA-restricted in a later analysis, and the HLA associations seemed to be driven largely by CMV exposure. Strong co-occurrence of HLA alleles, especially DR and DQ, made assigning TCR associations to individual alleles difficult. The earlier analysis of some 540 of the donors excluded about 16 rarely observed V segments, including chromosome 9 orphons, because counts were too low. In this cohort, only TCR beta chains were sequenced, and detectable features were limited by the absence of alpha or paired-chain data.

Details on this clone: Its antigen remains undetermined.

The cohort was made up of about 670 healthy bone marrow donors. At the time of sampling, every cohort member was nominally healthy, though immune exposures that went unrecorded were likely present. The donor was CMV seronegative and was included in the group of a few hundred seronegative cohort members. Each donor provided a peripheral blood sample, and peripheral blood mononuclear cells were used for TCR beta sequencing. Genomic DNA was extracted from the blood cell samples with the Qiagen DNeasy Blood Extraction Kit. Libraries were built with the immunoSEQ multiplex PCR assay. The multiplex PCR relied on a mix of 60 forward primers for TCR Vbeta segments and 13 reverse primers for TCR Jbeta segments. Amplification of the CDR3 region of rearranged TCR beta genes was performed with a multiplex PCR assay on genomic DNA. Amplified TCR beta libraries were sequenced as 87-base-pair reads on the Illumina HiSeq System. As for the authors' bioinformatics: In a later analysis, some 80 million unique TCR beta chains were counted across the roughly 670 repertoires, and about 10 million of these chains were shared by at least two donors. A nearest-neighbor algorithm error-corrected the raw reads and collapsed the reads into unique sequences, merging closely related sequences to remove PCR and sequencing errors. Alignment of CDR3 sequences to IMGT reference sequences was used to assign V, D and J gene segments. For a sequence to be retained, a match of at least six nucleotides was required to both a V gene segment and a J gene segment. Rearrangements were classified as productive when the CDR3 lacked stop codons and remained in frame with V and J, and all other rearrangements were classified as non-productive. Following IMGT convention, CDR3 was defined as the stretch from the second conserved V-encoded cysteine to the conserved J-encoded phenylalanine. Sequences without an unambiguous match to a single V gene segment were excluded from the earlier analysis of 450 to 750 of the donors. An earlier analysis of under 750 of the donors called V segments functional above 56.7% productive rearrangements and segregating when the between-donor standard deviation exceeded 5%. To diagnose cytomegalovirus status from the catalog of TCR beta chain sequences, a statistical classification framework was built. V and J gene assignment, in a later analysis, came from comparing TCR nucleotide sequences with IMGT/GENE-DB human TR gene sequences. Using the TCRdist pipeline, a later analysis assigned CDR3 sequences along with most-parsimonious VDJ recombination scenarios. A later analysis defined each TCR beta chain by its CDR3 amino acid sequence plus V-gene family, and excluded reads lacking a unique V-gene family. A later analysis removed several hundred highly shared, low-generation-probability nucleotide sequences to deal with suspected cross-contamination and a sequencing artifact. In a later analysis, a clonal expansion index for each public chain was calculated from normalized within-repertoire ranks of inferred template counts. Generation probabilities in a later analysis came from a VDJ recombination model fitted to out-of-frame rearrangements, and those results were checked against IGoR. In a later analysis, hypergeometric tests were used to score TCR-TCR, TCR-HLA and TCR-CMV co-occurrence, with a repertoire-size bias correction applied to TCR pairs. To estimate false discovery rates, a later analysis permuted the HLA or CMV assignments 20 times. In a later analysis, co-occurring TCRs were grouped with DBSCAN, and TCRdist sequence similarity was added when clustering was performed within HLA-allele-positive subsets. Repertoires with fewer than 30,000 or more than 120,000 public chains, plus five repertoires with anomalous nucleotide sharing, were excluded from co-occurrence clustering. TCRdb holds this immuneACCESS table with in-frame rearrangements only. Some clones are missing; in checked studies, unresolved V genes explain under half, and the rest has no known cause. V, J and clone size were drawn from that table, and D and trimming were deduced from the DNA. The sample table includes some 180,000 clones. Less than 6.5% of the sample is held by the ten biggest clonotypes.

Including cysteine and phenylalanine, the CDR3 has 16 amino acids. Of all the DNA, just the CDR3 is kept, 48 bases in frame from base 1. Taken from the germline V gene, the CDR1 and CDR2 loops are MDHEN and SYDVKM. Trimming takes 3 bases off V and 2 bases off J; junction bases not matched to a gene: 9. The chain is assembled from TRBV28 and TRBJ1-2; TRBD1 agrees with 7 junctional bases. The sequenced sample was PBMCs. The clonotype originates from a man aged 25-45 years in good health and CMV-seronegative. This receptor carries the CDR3 CASSFPPGQDNYGYTF. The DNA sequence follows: TGTGCCAGCAGTTTTCCCCCCGGACAGGACAACTATGGCTACACCTTC.